The 22 T cell receptor beta chains listed next were all sequenced from one sample in a study of blood T cell repertoires in COVID-19 (TCRdb year 2020). The library was built by means of the immunoSEQ multiplex PCR assay. What TCRdb holds here is the immuneACCESS table cut down to in-frame rearrangements. Part of the clones is not present; checked against another copy, under half of the missing clones reflect an unresolved V gene, and the others are unexplained. In all, the sample holds 200,000 to 250,000 clones, and around 80% of those were seen once. The ten biggest clones cover about a sixth of the sample. The sequenced sample was peripheral blood. The receptor source for this set is an elderly woman with active or convalescent COVID-19.

The chain is built from TRBV6-2 or TRBV6-3 and TRBJ2-1; TRBD2 aligns across 8 bases. The germline V gene encodes CDR1 MNHEY and CDR2 SVGEGT. Unmatched junction bases numbered 12, after V lost 2 bases and J lost 6 bases. The CDR3 contains 17 residues. This CDR3 reads CASSYPLAGQLGNEQFF. DNA of the CDR3: TGTGCCAGCAGTTACCCCCTAGCGGGCCAGTTAGGCAATGAGCAGTTCTTC.

The rearrangement uses TRBV6-8 and TRBJ1-5; D might be TRBD1 (5 bases). The CDR3 totals 15 residues. Germline CDR1 and CDR2: MNHGY and SAAAGT. The ends were cut back, 5 bases at V and 7 bases at J, with 18 bases in the middle. The CDR3 reads CASSPPGVGVQPQHF. CDR3 bases: TGTGCCAGCAGTCCCCCGGGGGTAGGGGTCCAGCCCCAGCATTTT.

The rearrangement joins TRBV6-2 or TRBV6-3 to TRBJ1-1, with TRBD1 matching 8 bases. Losses at the gene ends were 5 bases for V and 8 bases for J; bases not matched to a gene: 4. The CDR3 runs 12 residues. Germline V lookup: CDR1 MNHEY, CDR2 SVGEGT. The CDR3 DNA follows: TGTGCCAGCAGTCCGCGGGACAGGGAAGCTTTCTTT. It yields the protein CASSPRDREAFF.

This clone was counted once. The V gene is TRBV28, the J gene TRBJ1-2, with a possible D match to TRBD1 (5 bases). From germline, CDR1 is MDHEN and CDR2 SYDVKM. The CDR3 totals 12 residues. The V and J ends lost 10 bases and 3 bases respectively, with 12 bases between them. CDR3 in DNA: TGTGCCACTTATGACAGATACTATGGCTACACCTTC. It specifies CATYDRYYGYTF.

The chain is built from TRBV2 and TRBJ2-7; tentatively, D is TRBD2 (6 bases). V lost 3 bases and J 0 bases, leaving 9 bases between the germline ends. The CDR3 spans 14 residues. Germline CDR1 SNHLY, CDR2 FYNNEI. The CDR3, as DNA: TGTGCCAGCAGTGATACTAGCAACTCCTACGAGCAGTACTTC. Translating gives CASSDTSNSYEQYF.

V is TRBV7-8 and J is TRBJ1-1; no definite D call. The CDR3 length is 11 residues. Germline V CDR1 and CDR2: SGHVS, FQNEAQ. The ends were cut back, 4 bases at V and 6 bases at J, with 6 bases in the middle. The CDR3 DNA reads as TGTGCCAGCAGCTCGCCGGCTGAAGCTTTCTTT. Amino acids: CASSSPAEAFF.

The V and J genes are TRBV3-1 (or the pseudogene TRBV3-2) and TRBJ1-6; D gene unclear. This CDR3 is built from 13 residues. The V gene lost 0 bases and the J gene lost 5 bases, with 2 bases spanning the gap. Germline V gene lookup returns CDR1 LGHDT and CDR2 YNNKEL (reference sequence). The CDR3 nucleotides read TGTGCCAGCAGCCAAGACAATAATTCACCCCTCCACTTT. Translated, it gives CASSQDNNSPLHF.

The chain joins TRBV7-3 to TRBJ2-2; D is undetermined. The length of the CDR3 is 14 residues. Trimming cost V 5 bases and J 4 bases, with 11 bases left between them. CDR1 and CDR2 (germline): SGHTA, FQGTGA. As DNA, the CDR3 is TGTGCCAGCAGCCCCTTTGAGCGCACCGGGGAGCTGTTTTTT. Amino acids: CASSPFERTGELFF. Together with reference TRBV7-3 and TRBJ2-2, the CDR3 gives the full variable domain: GAGVSQTPSNKVTEKGKYVELRCDPISGHTALYWYRQSLGQGPEFLIYFQGTGAADDSGLPNDRFFAVRPEGSVSTLKIQRTERGDSAVYLCASSPFERTGELFFGEGSRLTVL.

The J gene is TRBJ2-1, the V gene TRBV2; D gene ambiguous. The ends were cut back, 6 bases at V and 0 bases at J, with 12 bases in the middle. Per the germline V gene, CDR1 is SNHLY and CDR2 is FYNNEI. CDR3 length: 15 amino acids. The CDR3 DNA reads TGTGCCAGCAGGGGCCTCCGTAGCTCCTACAATGAGCAGTTCTTC. Translation gives CASRGLRSSYNEQFF.

The V gene is TRBV29-1, the J gene TRBJ1-2; the match to TRBD1 covers 9 bases. The CDR3 loop spans 14 amino acids. V shed 6 bases, J shed 9 bases, and the junction held 14 bases outside the gene matches. Germline V gene lookup returns CDR1 SQVTM and CDR2 ANQGSEA. CDR3 loop: CSVVFGTGMISYTF. CDR3 coding DNA: TGCAGCGTGGTTTTTGGGACAGGGATGATTAGCTACACCTTC.

The chain joins TRBV18 to TRBJ1-4, with D possibly being TRBD1 (6 bases). Trimming cost V 8 bases and J 0 bases, with 13 bases left between them. The germline V gene has CDR1 KGHSH and CDR2 LQKENI. The CDR3 contains 15 residues. In DNA, the CDR3 is TGTGCCAGCACGCAGGGGTCTGCAACTAATGAAAAACTGTTTTTT. Translating it yields CASTQGSATNEKLFF.

The chain links TRBV14 to TRBJ2-7, with 8 bases fitting TRBD1. Germline V gives CDR1 SGHDN, CDR2 FVKESK. CDR3 length equals 16 residues. The J segment lost 3 bases and the V segment lost 5 bases, leaving 12 bases of the junction unmatched. The DNA for the CDR3 is TGTGCCAGCAGCTTCGGACAGGGTCCCCCCCACTACGAGCAGTACTTC. Translated, it gives CASSFGQGPPHYEQYF.

V is TRBV5-6 and J is TRBJ1-5, with TRBD1 matching 9 bases. V shed 3 bases and J 3 bases; nucleotides not matched to a gene: 7. Germline-derived CDR1 and CDR2 are SGHDT and YYEEEE. CDR3 length: 16 amino acids. The CDR3 sequence: CASSYGQGRTNQPQHF. The DNA for the CDR3 is TGTGCCAGCAGCTACGGACAGGGGAGGACCAATCAGCCCCAGCATTTT.

The chain is built from TRBV30 and TRBJ1-1; perhaps TRBD1 as D (6 bases). There are 14 residues in the CDR3. Germline-derived CDR1 and CDR2 are GTSNPN and SVGIG (reference sequence). Trimming took 0 bases from V and 5 from J, leaving 13 bases between them. In nucleotides, the CDR3 is TGTGCCTGGAGTGTATTGGGGGCAAGGACTGAAGCTTTCTTT. It translates to CAWSVLGARTEAFF.

The chain links TRBV2 to TRBJ1-6, with TRBD1 identical over 11 bases. The germline V gene has CDR1 SNHLY and CDR2 FYNNEI. This CDR3 is 14 amino acids long. J was trimmed by 10 bases and V by 6 bases; bases with no gene match: 5. The CDR3 nucleotides are TGTGCCAGCAGCGGGGACAGGGGGAGGTCACCCCTCCACTTT. Residues: CASSGDRGRSPLHF.

This CDR3 reads CSASSGTGLYNEQFF. CDR3 coding DNA: TGCAGTGCTAGTTCCGGGACAGGGCTATACAATGAGCAGTTCTTC. The chain couples TRBV20-1 to TRBJ2-1; 9 nucleotides line up with TRBD1. Germline V gene sequence: CDR1 DFQATT, CDR2 SNEGSKA (reference sequence). The CDR3 is made up of 15 amino acids. The ends lost 3 bases at V and 4 bases at J; junction bases unmatched: 7.

The CDR3 DNA is TGTGCCAGCAGCTCCGGACTAGCGGGAGTAAAGGACTACGAGCAGTACTTC. Protein sequence: CASSSGLAGVKDYEQYF. The rearrangement links TRBV5-4 to TRBJ2-7; 13 bases line up with TRBD2. From germline, CDR1 is SGHNT and CDR2 YYREEE (reference sequence). V gave up 3 bases and J gave up 3 bases; unmatched junction bases: 9. This CDR3 contains 17 residues.

This chain links TRBV25-1 with TRBJ1-2; 11 bases align to TRBD1. CDR3 length: 15 residues. After removal of 5 bases from V and 6 bases from J, the junction contained 8 bases not matched to a gene. Germline CDR1 is MGHDK and CDR2 is SYGVNS. The CDR3: CASSSSWTGGDGYTF. As DNA, the CDR3 is TGTGCCAGCAGTTCTAGTTGGACAGGGGGCGATGGCTACACCTTC.

This chain uses TRBV28 with TRBJ1-5; D remains unclear. The germline V and J ends were trimmed by 7 bases and 3 bases, with 13 bases remaining between them. Germline V CDR1 and CDR2: MDHEN, SYDVKM. The CDR3 is 14 residues long. The CDR3 sequence: CASNRYSYNQPQHF. The CDR3, as DNA: TGTGCCAGCAATAGGTACAGCTACAATCAGCCCCAGCATTTT.

This clone was recorded only once. V and J are TRBV18 and TRBJ2-5; no definite D call. The CDR3 consists of 12 residues. V was pared by 3 bases and J by 3 bases, with 5 bases between. Germline lookup yields CDR1 KGHSH and CDR2 LQKENI. CDR3 sequence reads: CASSPSEETQYF. In DNA, the CDR3 is TGTGCCAGCTCACCTAGTGAAGAGACCCAGTACTTC. The variable domain in full, with the rest retrieved from reference TRBV18 and TRBJ2-5, is NAGVMQNPRHLVRRRGQEARLRCSPMKGHSHVYWYRQLPEEGLKFMVYLQKENIIDESGMPKERFSAEFPKEGPSILRIQQVVRGDSAAYFCASSPSEETQYFGPGTRLLVL.

The sample holds one count of this clone. V and J are TRBV18 and TRBJ2-1; TRBD2 might be the D (6 bases). Trimming removed 2 bases from V and 13 bases from J, with 18 bases in between. The CDR3 covers 14 residues. CDR1 is KGHSH and CDR2 is LQKENI in the germline V gene. The CDR3: CASSPGTGPQVQFF. The DNA of the CDR3 is TGTGCCAGCTCACCAGGGACTGGACCACAAGTCCAGTTCTTC.

This chain uses TRBV11-2 with TRBJ1-5; TRBD1 matches 7 bases. The V gene end was trimmed by 3 bases and the J gene end by 5 bases; junction bases not matched to a gene: 4. The CDR3 totals 14 residues. Germline V gene sequence: CDR1 SGHAT, CDR2 FQNNGV. CDR3 sequence reads: CASSFTGVDQPQHF. DNA for the CDR3: TGTGCCAGCAGCTTTACAGGGGTTGATCAGCCCCAGCATTTT.